Listed below are T cell receptor beta chains from one sample, sequenced in a study of cytomegalovirus exposure and HLA in healthy donors. Data came from immunoSEQ multiplex PCR; TCRdb stores just in-frame clones and leaves some out. The table has some 130,000 clones, around 72% seen once. Sequenced input: PBMCs. These receptors were obtained from a woman between 18 and 30 years old in good health and CMV-seronegative. CDR3s include the opening cysteine and the closing phenylalanine or tryptophan. The order of the fields is CDR3 protein, V gene, D gene, J gene. A D gene is named only where the DNA matches it firmly.

CDR3: CASSLPTERAEAFF; V: TRBV7-9; D: .; J: TRBJ1-1
CDR3: CASRPDTNNVGELFF; V: TRBV11-1; D: .; J: TRBJ2-2
CDR3: CASSLGPGGSYGYTF; V: TRBV11-2; D: TRBD1; J: TRBJ1-2
CDR3: CASSPRLGTASNYGYTF; V: TRBV19; D: TRBD1; J: TRBJ1-2
CDR3: CASSGSSGRVGEQFF; V: TRBV2; D: TRBD2; J: TRBJ2-1
CDR3: CACFLPYSITSDNEQFF; V: TRBV30; D: .; J: TRBJ2-1
CDR3: CASSEGQGNYGYTF; V: TRBV6-4; D: .; J: TRBJ1-2
CDR3: CASFPGTGRKYF; V: TRBV2; D: TRBD1; J: TRBJ2-7
CDR3: CASSVDASGTGELFF; V: TRBV9; D: TRBD2; J: TRBJ2-2
CDR3: CASSFIGGGEQYF; V: TRBV27; D: TRBD2; J: TRBJ2-7
CDR3: CSVFRGSGNTIYF; V: TRBV29-1; D: .; J: TRBJ1-3
CDR3: CASSTSAENIQYF; V: TRBV6-1; D: TRBD2; J: TRBJ2-4
CDR3: CAWGGAPGFYYGYTF; V: TRBV30; D: .; J: TRBJ1-2
CDR3: CASSSTGTGDTEAFF; V: TRBV11-2; D: TRBD1; J: TRBJ1-1
CDR3: CASRTRPTGEQFF; V: TRBV19; D: .; J: TRBJ2-1
CDR3: CASSLVGRRQETQYF; V: TRBV5-1; D: .; J: TRBJ2-5
CDR3: CASSLTGGGTEAFF; V: TRBV5-4; D: TRBD1; J: TRBJ1-1
CDR3: CASSKDREETQYF; V: TRBV5-4; D: TRBD1; J: TRBJ2-5
CDR3: CASLGAVSNEKLFF; V: TRBV2; D: .; J: TRBJ1-4
CDR3: CSVEESEGSSYNEQFF; V: TRBV29-1; D: .; J: TRBJ2-1
CDR3: CASSHGVGWSYNEQFF; V: TRBV28; D: .; J: TRBJ2-1
CDR3: CAIILPDRDNEQFF; V: TRBV12-5; D: TRBD1; J: TRBJ2-1
CDR3: CASSLPQREGQTQYF; V: TRBV5-5; D: TRBD2; J: TRBJ2-5
CDR3: CASSYSLLPYEQYF; V: TRBV6-5; D: .; J: TRBJ2-7
CDR3: CARSRRDSYGYTF; V: TRBV5-3; D: TRBD1; J: TRBJ1-2
CDR3: CASSGLDYEQYF; V: TRBV7-9; D: TRBD2; J: TRBJ2-7
CDR3: CASRVLSGTGAYNEQFF; V: TRBV2; D: .; J: TRBJ2-1
CDR3: CASMRGTRDRDYNEQFF; V: TRBV19; D: TRBD1; J: TRBJ2-1
CDR3: CASSSQREYEQYF; V: TRBV5-1; D: TRBD2; J: TRBJ2-7
CDR3: CASSGSGSATYEQYF; V: TRBV2; D: .; J: TRBJ2-7
CDR3: CSAGLTGGDGAFF; V: TRBV29-1; D: TRBD1; J: TRBJ1-1
CDR3: CASSTTGNTEAFF; V: TRBV7-8; D: .; J: TRBJ1-1
CDR3: CASSLRGGLAVVNTGELFF; V: TRBV4-1; D: TRBD2; J: TRBJ2-2